These T cell receptor beta chains were read from a single sample in a study of blood T cell repertoires in COVID-19. Clones were sequenced by immunoSEQ multiplex PCR, and TCRdb holds only the in-frame ones, with some missing. The data contain approximately 270,000 clones, approximately 90% of them singletons. The material sequenced was PBMCs or T cells enriched from blood (not recorded which). The receptors come from a man aged 40-55 years who had been exposed to COVID-19. Both conserved end residues are part of each CDR3. A D gene is named only where the DNA matches it firmly. Expanded clones are given a class, and other clones once, few, many or no size at all.

>NA|TRBJ2-2|NA|15|TRBV5-4
TGTGCCAGCAGCTTGGGCGGGACGGGGACCGGGGAGCTGTTTTTT
CASSLGGTGTGELFF
>NA|TRBJ1-3|NA|15|TRBV30
TGTGCCTGGAGTGTACGCGGGGGGGTTGGAAACACCATATATTTT
CAWSVRGGVGNTIYF
>NA|TRBJ1-2|TRBD1|14|TRBV6-4
TGTGCCAGCAGTGACGAGGGGGCCGGTAATCGCTACACCTTC
CASSDEGAGNRYTF
>NA|TRBJ1-1|NA|14|TRBV5-1
TGCGCCAGCAGCCTTAGTGGGGCGGACACTGAAGCTTTCTTT
CASSLSGADTEAFF
>NA|TRBJ1-6|NA|16|TRBV30
TGTGCCTGGAGGGGATTAATTGGCAGGGGATCCTCACCCCTCCACTTT
CAWRGLIGRGSSPLHF
>NA|TRBJ2-7|TRBD2|13|TRBV7-2
TGTGCCAGCAGCCATCGACTAGCTTCCGAGCAGTACTTC
CASSHRLASEQYF
>once|TRBJ2-6|NA|13|TRBV19
TGTGCCAGTAGGTCATCTGGGGCCAACGTCCTGACTTTC
CASRSSGANVLTF
>NA|TRBJ2-2|TRBD2|15|TRBV6-2/TRBV6-3
TGTGCCAGCAGTCTGCTGGACGGGAGGACCGGGGAGCTGTTTTTT
CASSLLDGRTGELFF
>NA|TRBJ1-2|NA|12|TRBV28
TGTGCCAGCAGTTTTAATATCTATGGCTACACCTTC
CASSFNIYGYTF
>NA|TRBJ1-1|NA|15|TRBV27
TGTGCCAGCAGTTTATCTTCGGGGATTAACACTGAAGCTTTCTTT
CASSLSSGINTEAFF
>NA|TRBJ2-1|NA|13|TRBV7-3
TGTGCCAGCAGCCCCCACAGGGACAATGAGCAGTTCTTC
CASSPHRDNEQFF
>once|TRBJ1-6|NA|14|TRBV28
TGTGCCAGCAGTTTGGGGCAGGGTAATTCACCCCTCCACTTT
CASSLGQGNSPLHF
>NA|TRBJ2-5|TRBD1|15|TRBV19
TGTGCCAGTAGTATTCCGGGACAGGGGATGGAGACCCAGTACTTC
CASSIPGQGMETQYF
>NA|TRBJ1-1|NA|14|TRBV2
TGTGCCAGCAGTGAAGACCGGGTGTTGACTGAAGCTTTCTTT
CASSEDRVLTEAFF
>NA|TRBJ1-6|NA|15|TRBV7-6
TGTGCCAGCAGCTTAAACAGGGCCCCCGGTTCACCCCTCCACTTT
CASSLNRAPGSPLHF
>NA|TRBJ1-4|NA|14|TRBV27
TGTGCCAGCAGTTTCAGGGCTGTTAATGAAAAACTGTTTTTT
CASSFRAVNEKLFF
>NA|TRBJ1-5|TRBD1|14|TRBV5-6
TGTGCCAGCAGCTTGGAAGGGGGCGATCAGCCCCAGCATTTT
CASSLEGGDQPQHF
>once|TRBJ1-1|NA|14|TRBV3-1/TRBV3-2
TGTGCCAGCAGCCGACAGGTTTCTGGCACTGAAGCTTTCTTT
CASSRQVSGTEAFF
>NA|TRBJ2-1|NA|19|TRBV21-1
TGTGCCAGCAGCAAAGTAGTTGGGACTAGCGGTTACTCCTACAATGAGCAGTTCTTC
CASSKVVGTSGYSYNEQFF
>NA|TRBJ2-1|NA|13|TRBV27
TGTGCCAGCGACAGACCTTCCTACAATGAGCAGTTCTTC
CASDRPSYNEQFF
>NA|TRBJ2-6|TRBD1|18|TRBV2
TGTGCCAGCAGTGATAGGGGACAGGTCCCTCTGGGGGCCAACGTCCTGACTTTC
CASSDRGQVPLGANVLTF
>NA|TRBJ1-3|TRBD1|19|TRBV5-5
TGTGCCAGCAGCGTGGATCCGGGACAGGTCTTCGTCTCTGGAAACACCATATATTTT
CASSVDPGQVFVSGNTIYF
>NA|TRBJ1-1|NA|16|TRBV5-5
TGTGCCAGCAGCTTGCTGGGGCCGGCTAGGAACACTGAAGCTTTCTTT
CASSLLGPARNTEAFF
>NA|TRBJ1-5|NA|14|TRBV28
TGTGCCAGCAGGCCCGGACATAGCAATCAGCCCCAGCATTTT
CASRPGHSNQPQHF
>once|TRBJ1-2|NA|16|TRBV6-2/TRBV6-3
TGTGCCAGCAGTTACGCAGGGCACGTACCTAACTATGGCTACACCTTC
CASSYAGHVPNYGYTF
>NA|TRBJ1-2|NA|13|TRBV12-3/TRBV12-4
TGTGCCAGCAATCCTACCGGGATCTATGGCTACACCTTC
CASNPTGIYGYTF
>NA|TRBJ2-3|NA|17|TRBV7-9
TGTGCCAGCAGCTTAGACCGACCTGGGAGCAGGAAGCGACCGCAGTATTTT
CASSLDRPGSRKRPQYF
>NA|TRBJ2-5|TRBD2|16|TRBV6-2/TRBV6-3
TGTGCCAGCAGTTACCCGGGACTAGCGGGAGGTGAGACCCAGTACTTC
CASSYPGLAGGETQYF
>NA|TRBJ2-7|NA|14|TRBV5-1
TGCGCCAGCAGAGGGAACAGGGATACCTACGAGCAGTACTTC
CASRGNRDTYEQYF
>once|TRBJ2-7|NA|12|TRBV4-3
TGCGCCAGCAGCCTTCTCTCGGGAGAGCAGTACTTC
CASSLLSGEQYF
>NA|TRBJ1-5|NA|15|TRBV29-1
TGCAGCGTTGCCCAGGGGTTCGGGGGCAATCAGCCCCAGCATTTT
CSVAQGFGGNQPQHF
>NA|TRBJ2-7|NA|13|TRBV29-1
TGCAGCGTTGAAGAGGTAGCCAGCTACGAGCAGTACTTC
CSVEEVASYEQYF
>NA|TRBJ2-1|NA|11|TRBV5-1
TGCGCCAGCAGCTTGGGCGACATACCGTTCTTC
CASSLGDIPFF
>NA|TRBJ1-2|NA|14|TRBV21-1
TGTGCCAGCACATTTTACTCGCACTGCTATGGCTACACCTTC
CASTFYSHCYGYTF
>NA|TRBJ1-1|TRBD1|14|TRBV28
TGTGCCAGCAGCTCCAGACAGGGCCCCACTGAAGCTTTCTTT
CASSSRQGPTEAFF
>NA|TRBJ1-1|NA|16|TRBV3-1/TRBV3-2
TGTGCCAGCAGCCAAGACCTCATTACAGGGAACACTGAAGCTTTCTTT
CASSQDLITGNTEAFF
>NA|TRBJ1-5|NA|16|TRBV6-5
TGTGCCAGCAGTTTTGAGGCCAAAAATAGCAATCAGCCCCAGCATTTT
CASSFEAKNSNQPQHF
>once|TRBJ1-1|NA|13|TRBV28
TGTGCCAGCAACATACTAGCGAATACTGAAGCTTTCTTT
CASNILANTEAFF
>NA|TRBJ1-2|TRBD1|15|TRBV5-6
TGTGCCAGCAGCGTGGACAGGGGGTATTACTATGGCTACACCTTC
CASSVDRGYYYGYTF
>NA|TRBJ1-5|NA|16|TRBV27
TGTGCCAGCAGTTTATCGCAAGACAGTTTGAATCAGCCCCAGCATTTT
CASSLSQDSLNQPQHF
>NA|TRBJ2-7|NA|11|TRBV23-1
TGCGCCAGCAGTCAATCGGTGGGCAGGTACTTC
CASSQSVGRYF
>NA|TRBJ2-5|TRBD1|16|TRBV9
TGTGCCAGCAGCGATCGGGACAGGGGCTTGGAGGAGACCCAGTACTTC
CASSDRDRGLEETQYF
>NA|TRBJ1-5|TRBD1|15|TRBV28
TGTGCCAGCAGCCGACAGGGGGCTGGAGATCAGCCCCAGCATTTT
CASSRQGAGDQPQHF
>NA|TRBJ1-1|NA|15|TRBV28
TGTGCCAGCAGTTTGAGTTTGGGGGCTTTGACTGAAGCTTTCTTT
CASSLSLGALTEAFF
>NA|TRBJ2-2|NA|17|TRBV21-1
TGTGCCAGCAGCAAAAAAGGTGACTCCAACGGTCCCGGGGAGCTGTTTTTT
CASSKKGDSNGPGELFF
>NA|TRBJ1-2|NA|14|TRBV3-1/TRBV3-2
TGTGCCAGCAGCCAATCCGGGGGAAACTATGGCTACACCTTC
CASSQSGGNYGYTF
>NA|TRBJ1-5|NA|12|TRBV4-1
TGCGCCAGCAGCCAAGCGGGGGGGCCCCAGCATTTT
CASSQAGGPQHF